What follows are 15 T cell receptor beta chains derived from one specimen sequenced in a study of TIL therapy for anti-PD-1-resistant metastatic lung cancer. The libraries were made with immunoSEQ v3. The table came from immunoSEQ multiplex PCR; TCRdb's copy has only in-frame clones and leaves some out. The sample carries thousands of clones, over 65% recorded once. Time point denoted: pre-treatment sample, taken before nivolumab and TIL therapy. Tumor tissue came from excised metastases, mostly pleural nodules or supraclavicular lymph nodes. This specimen consisted of tumor tissue, obtained at baseline. These receptors came from a person aged 25-79 years with non-small cell lung cancer.

V usage is TRBV28 and J usage is TRBJ1-2; the D gene is possibly TRBD1 (6 bases). Trimming left V 6 bases short and J 5 bases short, with 22 bases between. Germline V gene sequence: CDR1 MDHEN, CDR2 SYDVKM. The CDR3 runs to 16 residues. This CDR3 is CASSSRTVTLYYGYTF. In DNA form, the CDR3 reads TGTGCCAGCAGCTCACGGACAGTCACTCTCTATTATGGCTACACCTTC.

The V and J genes are TRBV5-1 and TRBJ2-6, with D perhaps assigned TRBD1 or TRBD2 (6 bases each). The germline V and J ends were trimmed by 4 bases and 1 base, with 15 bases remaining between them. The CDR3 contains 17 residues. The germline gives CDR1 SGHRS, CDR2 YFSETQ. The CDR3 here is CASSPGLRGSGANVLTF. In nucleotides, the CDR3 is TGCGCCAGCAGCCCGGGACTGAGGGGGTCTGGGGCCAACGTCCTGACTTTC. The variable domain in full, completed from reference TRBV5-1 and TRBJ2-6, reads KAGVTQTPRYLIKTRGQQVTLSCSPISGHRSVSWYQQTPGQGLQFLFEYFSETQRNKGNFPGRFSGRQFSNSRSEMNVSTLELGDSALYLCASSPGLRGSGANVLTFGAGSRLTVL.

The gene calls are TRBV27 and TRBJ1-6; the D is unclear. Germline V CDR1 and CDR2: MNHEY, SMNVEV (reference sequence). The CDR3 extends over 16 amino acids. V was cut by 2 bases and J by 0 bases, with 8 bases left in between. In nucleotides, the CDR3 is TGTGCCAGCAGTTTAAAAGCTTTCTCCTATAATTCACCCCTCCACTTT. Protein sequence: CASSLKAFSYNSPLHF.

By share, this clone counts as large. The chain carries TRBV11-2 and TRBJ1-5; D gene uncertain. CDR3 length: 13 amino acids. CDR1 SGHAT and CDR2 FQNNGV come from the germline V gene. V was shortened by 0 bases and J by 7 bases, with 7 bases between the two germline ends. This CDR3 is CASSLEAFQPQHF. The CDR3 coding sequence is TGTGCCAGCAGCTTAGAGGCGTTCCAGCCCCAGCATTTT.

This clone appeared a few times. The rearrangement joins TRBV28 to TRBJ1-2; D is undetermined. From germline, CDR1 is MDHEN and CDR2 SYDVKM. This CDR3 comprises 12 residues. V dropped 6 bases and J dropped 2 bases, with 7 bases sitting between them. In DNA, the CDR3 is TGTGCCAGCAGATCGGGGAACTATGGCTACACCTTC. Translating it yields CASRSGNYGYTF.

To note about this clone: In the same sample, other DNA sequences code for this CDR3. J is TRBJ2-7 and V is TRBV4-1, with a tentative D call TRBD2 (5 bases). Per the germline V gene, CDR1 is MGHRA and CDR2 is YSYEKL. The CDR3 contains 15 residues. Trimming stripped 1 base from V and 0 bases from J, with 10 bases between. CDR3 sequence: CASSQVDRGSYEQYF. As DNA, the CDR3 is TGCGCCAGCAGCCAAGTCGATCGGGGCTCCTACGAGCAGTACTTC.

In its sample, this clone was seen a few times. The chain is built from TRBV9 and TRBJ2-3; 13 bases align to TRBD2. The CDR3 has 19 residues. Germline CDR1 SGDLS, CDR2 YYNGEE. After removal of 3 bases from V and 1 base from J, the junction contained 11 bases not matched to a gene. CDR3 protein: CASSARLAGGGGGTDTQYF. CDR3 nucleotide sequence: TGTGCCAGCAGCGCCCGACTAGCGGGGGGTGGGGGAGGCACAGATACGCAGTATTTT.

The V call is TRBV11-3, the J call TRBJ2-5; 8 bases fit TRBD2. Germline V gene lookup returns CDR1 SGHNT and CDR2 YENEEA. Germline trimming cut 5 bases from V and 2 bases from J; bases unmatched to any gene: 4. The CDR3 is 14 amino acids. DNA of the CDR3: TGTGCCAGCAGCCCCGGGAGGGCTCAAGAGACCCAGTACTTC. Protein sequence: CASSPGRAQETQYF.

The sample holds a few counts of this clone. V gene TRBV7-6 combines with J gene TRBJ1-6; possible D gene TRBD1, 6 bases. The CDR3 loop spans 20 amino acids. Germline V CDR1 and CDR2: SGHVS, FNYEAQ. V was clipped by 3 bases and J by 6 bases, with 27 bases between them. CDR3 sequence reads: CASSLGGLTDRLIPNSPLHF. CDR3 DNA sequence: TGTGCCAGCAGCTTGGGCGGTTTAACGGACAGATTGATACCTAATTCACCCCTCCACTTT.

The CDR3 nucleotides read TGTGCCACCAGCAGAGATAGCGGGGCTGAAAAACTGTTTTTT. It is translated as CATSRDSGAEKLFF. The chain links TRBV15 to TRBJ1-4; D perhaps matches TRBD1 (5 bases). The CDR3 covers 14 residues. Germline CDR1 and CDR2: LNHNV and YYDKDF (reference sequence). The ends were cut back, 0 bases at V and 7 bases at J, with 9 bases in the middle.

The chain is built from TRBV29-1 and TRBJ2-2; 7 bases are shared with TRBD1. The J segment lost 3 bases and the V segment lost 4 bases, leaving 2 bases of the junction unmatched. CDR3 length: 13 amino acids. Germline CDR1 is SQVTM and CDR2 is ANQGSEA. In DNA, the CDR3 is TGCAGCGTTGTAGGGACAGACACCGGGGAGCTGTTTTTT. It specifies CSVVGTDTGELFF.

V and J are TRBV18 and TRBJ1-4; 9 positions match TRBD1. Germline CDR1 and CDR2: KGHSH and LQKENI. The V segment lost 8 bases and the J segment 7 bases; nucleotides outside the gene matches: 8. The CDR3 contains 14 residues. The CDR3 coding sequence is TGTGCCAGCAGAGAACAGGGGGCGAGTGAAAAACTGTTTTTT. As protein: CASREQGASEKLFF.

V is TRBV29-1 and J is TRBJ2-7; 7 bases agree with TRBD1. The CDR3 sequence is 14 residues long. The germline CDR1 and CDR2 sequences are SQVTM and ANQGSEA. V trimming: 6 bases; J trimming: 0 bases; junction bases outside the gene matches: 8. The CDR3 region has the DNA TGCAGCGTAGAAACCACAGGGGCCTCCTACGAGCAGTACTTC. This codes for CSVETTGASYEQYF.

The V and J genes are TRBV9 and TRBJ2-1; D unclear. CDR3 size: 12 residues. V was cut by 3 bases and J by 7 bases, with 8 bases left in between. The germline CDR1 and CDR2 sequences are SGDLS and YYNGEE. As DNA, the CDR3 is TGTGCCAGCAGCGGCCCCCTGAATGAGCAGTTCTTC. Amino acids: CASSGPLNEQFF.

This clone was observed once. This chain uses TRBV28 with TRBJ1-2; D not resolved. The germline V gene has CDR1 MDHEN and CDR2 SYDVKM. The CDR3 consists of 13 residues. Trimming removed 4 bases at V and 1 base at J, with 7 bases between. The CDR3 region is CASSYGGNYGYTF. CDR3 coding DNA: TGTGCCAGCAGTTACGGCGGTAACTATGGCTACACCTTC.